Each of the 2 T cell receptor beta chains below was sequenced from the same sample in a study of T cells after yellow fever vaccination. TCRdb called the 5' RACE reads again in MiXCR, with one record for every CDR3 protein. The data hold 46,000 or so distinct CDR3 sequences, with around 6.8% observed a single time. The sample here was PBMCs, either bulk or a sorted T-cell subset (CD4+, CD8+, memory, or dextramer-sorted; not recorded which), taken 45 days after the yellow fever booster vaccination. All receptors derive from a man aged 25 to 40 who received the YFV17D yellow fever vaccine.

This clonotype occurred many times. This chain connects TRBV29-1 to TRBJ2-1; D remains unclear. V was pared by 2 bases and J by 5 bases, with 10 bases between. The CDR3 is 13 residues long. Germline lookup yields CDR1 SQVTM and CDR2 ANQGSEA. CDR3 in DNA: TGCAGCGTTGAACACCAACGCGACAATGAGCAGTTCTTC. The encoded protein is CSVEHQRDNEQFF.

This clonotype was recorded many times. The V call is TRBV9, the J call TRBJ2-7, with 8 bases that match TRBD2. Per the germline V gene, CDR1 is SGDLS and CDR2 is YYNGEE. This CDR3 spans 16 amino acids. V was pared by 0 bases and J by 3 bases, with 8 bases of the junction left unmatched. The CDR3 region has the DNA TGTGCCAGCAGCGTAGGTCTAGCGGGTCCGATCTACGAGCAGTACTTC. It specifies CASSVGLAGPIYEQYF.